These 15 T cell receptor beta chains originate from one sample sequenced in a study of T cell changes during pregnancy in multiple sclerosis. Sequenced by immunoSEQ multiplex PCR; TCRdb stores in-frame clones only, minus some. The profile shows some 87,000 clones, around 94% of them singletons. Sample: CD4+ T cells from peripheral blood mononuclear cells, taken before pregnancy. These receptors all stem from a female donor with multiple sclerosis, enrolled in a pregnancy study.

The rearrangement joins TRBV7-3 to TRBJ1-1, with 7 bases that match TRBD1. J gave up 3 bases and V 5 bases, and 6 bases lay outside the gene matches. Per the germline V gene, CDR1 is SGHTA and CDR2 is FQGTGA. This CDR3 has 14 amino acids. The CDR3 DNA reads as TGTGCCAGCAGCCTAGGGGGCGCGGACACTGAAGCTTTCTTT. Protein product: CASSLGGADTEAFF.

The chain links TRBV28 to TRBJ1-2; TRBD1 matches 7 bases. Trimming took 2 bases from V and 8 from J; bases not matched to a gene: 8. The CDR3 sequence is 14 residues long. CDR1 and CDR2 (germline): MDHEN, SYDVKM. The CDR3, as DNA: TGTGCCAGCAGTTTAGTCACAGGGGAAACGGGCTACACCTTC. Protein product: CASSLVTGETGYTF.

J is TRBJ1-2 and V is TRBV6-1; 9 bases map to TRBD1. Germline V CDR1 and CDR2: MNHNS, SASEGT. This CDR3 has 16 amino acids. V lost 2 bases, J lost 3 bases, and 7 bases stayed unmatched. The CDR3 is CASSETYRGLDYGYTF. CDR3 nucleotides: TGTGCCAGCAGTGAAACTTACAGGGGGCTGGACTATGGCTACACCTTC.

CDR3 sequence (DNA): TGTGCCAGCAGCGTAGTCGGGAGTTCCTACGAGCAGTACTTC. Protein sequence: CASSVVGSSYEQYF. V and J are TRBV9 and TRBJ2-7; D may be TRBD2 (6 bases). Germline CDR1 SGDLS, CDR2 YYNGEE. The CDR3 length is 14 residues. Trimming shortened V by 0 bases and J by 1 base, and 8 bases separated the two germline ends.

The chain uses TRBV5-4 and TRBJ2-3; D is ambiguous. CDR1 is SGHNT, CDR2 YYREEE, per germline (reference sequence). This CDR3 is built from 14 residues. V lost 0 bases to trimming and J lost 2 bases, with 7 bases between them. CDR3 sequence (DNA): TGTGCCAGCAGCTTGGGGGCAGACACAGATACGCAGTATTTT. Translating gives CASSLGADTDTQYF.

This chain joins TRBV5-1 and TRBJ2-5; 9 nucleotides match TRBD1. The J segment lost 2 bases and the V segment lost 4 bases, leaving 3 bases of the junction unmatched. In germline, CDR1 is SGHRS, CDR2 YFSETQ. The CDR3 length is 14 residues. This chain's CDR3 is CASSQQGAQETQYF. For the CDR3, the DNA is TGCGCCAGCAGCCAACAGGGGGCTCAAGAGACCCAGTACTTC.

J is TRBJ1-5 and V is TRBV2; 8 bases align to TRBD1. The germline V gene encodes CDR1 SNHLY and CDR2 FYNNEI. Trimming cost V 7 bases and J 6 bases; bases outside gene matches: 11. CDR3 size: 15 residues. The CDR3 nucleotides read TGTGCCAGCACGAGCCAGGGGGCGATGGGTCAGCCCCAGCATTTT. Its translation: CASTSQGAMGQPQHF. Full variable domain (missing parts from reference TRBV2 and TRBJ1-5): EPEVTQTPSHQVTQMGQEVILRCVPISNHLYFYWYRQILGQKVEFLVSFYNNEISEKSEIFDDQFSVERPDGSNFTLKIRSTKLEDSAMYFCASTSQGAMGQPQHFGDGTRLSIL.

This clone was seen just once. The chain recombines TRBV2 with TRBJ2-7, with TRBD1 matching 10 bases. CDR3 length equals 14 residues. The germline V gene encodes CDR1 SNHLY and CDR2 FYNNEI. V gave up 5 bases and J gave up 3 bases; unmatched junction bases: 4. The CDR3 nucleotides are TGTGCCAGCAGTCCCCGGACAGGGGGCTACGAGCAGTACTTC. Protein product: CASSPRTGGYEQYF.

This chain uses TRBV7-9 with TRBJ2-5; the match to TRBD1 covers 9 bases. CDR3 length equals 18 residues. After removal of 4 bases from V and 4 bases from J, the junction contained 16 bases not matched to a gene. Germline CDR1 reads SEHNR; CDR2 reads FQNEAQ (reference sequence). CDR3 loop: CASSSTRTGTGYRETQYF. The CDR3 coding sequence is TGTGCCAGCAGCTCTACCCGAACCGGGACAGGGTATAGAGAGACCCAGTACTTC.

The rearrangement links TRBV28 to TRBJ1-1; possible D gene TRBD1, 5 bases. CDR3 length: 12 residues. The germline CDR1 and CDR2 sequences are MDHEN and SYDVKM. The germline V and J ends were trimmed by 8 bases and 1 base, with 8 bases remaining between them. CDR3 protein: CASRTSNTEAFF. For the CDR3, the DNA is TGTGCCAGCCGGACATCGAACACTGAAGCTTTCTTT. Full variable domain (missing parts from reference TRBV28 and TRBJ1-1): DVKVTQSSRYLVKRTGEKVFLECVQDMDHENMFWYRQDPGLGLRLIYFSYDVKMKEKGDIPEGYSVSREKKERFSLILESASTNQTSMYLCASRTSNTEAFFGQGTRLTVV.

The gene calls are TRBV5-6 and TRBJ1-2; weak D call: TRBD1 (5 bases). Deletions cut 2 bases from V and 6 bases from J, with 14 bases between. Germline V gene lookup returns CDR1 SGHDT and CDR2 YYEEEE. This CDR3 is built from 14 residues. The CDR3 spells CASSFFKGRDGYTF. For the CDR3, the DNA is TGTGCCAGCAGCTTCTTTAAGGGGAGGGATGGCTACACCTTC. Combining the CDR3 with reference TRBV5-6 and TRBJ1-2 gives the whole variable domain DAGVTQSPTHLIKTRGQQVTLRCSPKSGHDTVSWYQQALGQGPQFIFQYYEEEERQRGNFPDRFSGHQFPNYSSELNVNALLLGDSALYLCASSFFKGRDGYTFGSGTRLTVV.

The genes are TRBV15 and TRBJ2-1; D not certain. Germline V gives CDR1 LNHNV, CDR2 YYDKDF (reference sequence). CDR3 length: 13 amino acids. V shed 0 bases and J shed 6 bases, with 6 bases lying between them. CDR3 sequence reads: CATSRDRSNEQFF. The CDR3 DNA is TGTGCCACCAGCAGAGATCGCAGCAATGAGCAGTTCTTC.

V is TRBV7-8 and J is TRBJ1-3, with 7 positions matching TRBD1. Germline assignment: CDR1 SGHVS and CDR2 FQNEAQ. V was clipped by 6 bases and J by 0 bases; unmatched bases: 11. The length of the CDR3 is 17 residues. The CDR3 DNA reads as TGTGCCAGCAGTCGATTCACGGGGACAGCCTCTGGAAACACCATATATTTT. Protein: CASSRFTGTASGNTIYF. The whole variable domain, filled in from reference TRBV7-8 and TRBJ1-3, reads GAGVSQSPRYKVAKRGQDVALRCDPISGHVSLFWYQQALGQGPEFLTYFQNEAQLDKSGLPSDRFFAERPEGSVSTLKIQRTQQEDSAVYLCASSRFTGTASGNTIYFGEGSWLTVV.

The V gene is TRBV7-9, the J gene TRBJ1-4; 7 nucleotides agree with TRBD1. With V trimmed by 5 bases and J by 10 bases, 7 bases remained unmatched. The CDR3 length is 13 residues. Germline V gene lookup returns CDR1 SEHNR and CDR2 FQNEAQ (reference sequence). The CDR3 region is CASSQIQGGKLFF. CDR3 nucleotide sequence: TGTGCCAGCAGCCAGATCCAGGGGGGAAAACTGTTTTTT.

The chain couples TRBV5-1 to TRBJ2-1, with D possibly being TRBD2 (6 bases). The CDR3 sequence is 12 residues long. Per the germline V gene, CDR1 is SGHRS and CDR2 is YFSETQ. V lost 2 bases, J lost 9 bases, and 9 bases lay in between. The CDR3 is CASSLGRGEQFF. DNA for the CDR3: TGCGCCAGCAGCTTAGGGCGGGGTGAGCAGTTCTTC.